Listed below are T cell receptor beta chains from one sample, sequenced in a study of blood T cell repertoires in COVID-19. TCRdb's copy holds only in-frame clones and misses some; the assay was immunoSEQ multiplex PCR. The sample yields about 230,000 clones, approximately 80% seen once. The sequencing input was PBMCs or T cells enriched from blood (not recorded which). All receptors come from a man in his sixties who had recovered from COVID-19. Both conserved end residues are part of each CDR3. Each record gives: D gene, J gene, V gene, clone size, CDR3 protein, CDR3 DNA. D genes are given only for firm matches. Size is stated for part of the rows, as once, few or many counts, or as a class when the clone is expanded.

D: TRBD2
J: TRBJ2-7
V: TRBV4-1
size: NA
CDR3: CASSQGLAGQIYEQYF
DNA: TGCGCCAGCAGCCAAGGACTAGCGGGGCAAATCTACGAGCAGTACTTC

D: NA
J: TRBJ2-5
V: TRBV5-1
size: NA
CDR3: CASSFGQQETQYF
DNA: TGCGCCAGCAGCTTCGGACAGCAAGAGACCCAGTACTTC

D: NA
J: TRBJ2-3
V: TRBV6-2/TRBV6-3
size: NA
CDR3: CASSYSGVNTDTQYF
DNA: TGTGCCAGCAGTTACTCAGGGGTAAACACAGATACGCAGTATTTT

D: NA
J: TRBJ1-1
V: TRBV15
size: NA
CDR3: CATSRDGSEAFF
DNA: TGTGCCACCAGCAGAGATGGTAGTGAAGCTTTCTTT

D: NA
J: TRBJ2-5
V: TRBV5-8
size: once
CDR3: CASTKIRGAETQYF
DNA: TGTGCCAGCACCAAAATCCGGGGGGCTGAGACCCAGTACTTC

D: NA
J: TRBJ2-5
V: TRBV6-5
size: NA
CDR3: CASRLVETQYF
DNA: TGTGCCAGCCGGCTAGTGGAGACCCAGTACTTC

D: NA
J: TRBJ1-1
V: TRBV19
size: NA
CDR3: CASSIARGRRNTEAFF
DNA: TGTGCCAGTAGTATAGCCCGGGGTCGGAGGAACACTGAAGCTTTCTTT

D: TRBD2
J: TRBJ2-1
V: TRBV5-1
size: NA
CDR3: CASSLGGEGIYNEQFF
DNA: TGCGCCAGCAGCTTGGGAGGGGAGGGGATCTACAATGAGCAGTTCTTC

D: TRBD1
J: TRBJ1-1
V: TRBV6-5
size: NA
CDR3: CASSLTGGRVNTEAFF
DNA: TGTGCCAGCAGTTTGACAGGGGGCAGAGTGAACACTGAAGCTTTCTTT

D: TRBD1
J: TRBJ1-5
V: TRBV4-1
size: NA
CDR3: CASSLGELGGRPQHF
DNA: TGCGCCAGCAGCCTAGGGGAGTTAGGGGGCAGACCCCAGCATTTT

D: TRBD1
J: TRBJ1-4
V: TRBV7-8
size: few
CDR3: CASSSSRDRPNEKLFF
DNA: TGTGCCAGCAGCTCCAGCCGGGACAGGCCTAATGAAAAACTGTTTTTT

D: NA
J: TRBJ1-1
V: TRBV6-6
size: NA
CDR3: CASSKPQWNTEAFF
DNA: TGTGCCAGCAGCAAGCCACAGTGGAACACTGAAGCTTTCTTT

D: TRBD1
J: TRBJ1-6
V: TRBV11-2
size: NA
CDR3: CASSLDRGRSPLHF
DNA: TGTGCCAGCAGCCTCGACAGGGGCCGCTCACCCCTCCACTTT

D: TRBD1
J: TRBJ1-4
V: TRBV4-3
size: NA
CDR3: CASSQEFSGGNEKLFF
DNA: TGCGCCAGCAGCCAAGAATTTTCAGGGGGTAATGAAAAACTGTTTTTT

D: NA
J: TRBJ2-7
V: TRBV10-1
size: few
CDR3: CASSENRGGYSYEQYF
DNA: TGCGCCAGCAGTGAAAACAGGGGAGGATATAGCTACGAGCAGTACTTC

D: TRBD2
J: TRBJ2-3
V: TRBV5-6
size: NA
CDR3: CASSLEAFGGGTTDTQYF
DNA: TGTGCCAGCAGCCTTGAGGCCTTTGGCGGGGGAACCACAGATACGCAGTATTTT

D: NA
J: TRBJ1-2
V: TRBV2
size: NA
CDR3: CASSDGRASYGYTF
DNA: TGTGCCAGCAGTGATGGGAGGGCAAGCTATGGCTACACCTTC

D: TRBD2
J: TRBJ2-7
V: TRBV7-9
size: NA
CDR3: CASSLRAGPDYEQYF
DNA: TGTGCCAGCAGCTTACGAGCGGGGCCAGACTACGAGCAGTACTTC

D: NA
J: TRBJ1-1
V: TRBV7-2
size: NA
CDR3: CASSLTENTEAFF
DNA: TGTGCCAGCAGCTTGACAGAAAACACTGAAGCTTTCTTT